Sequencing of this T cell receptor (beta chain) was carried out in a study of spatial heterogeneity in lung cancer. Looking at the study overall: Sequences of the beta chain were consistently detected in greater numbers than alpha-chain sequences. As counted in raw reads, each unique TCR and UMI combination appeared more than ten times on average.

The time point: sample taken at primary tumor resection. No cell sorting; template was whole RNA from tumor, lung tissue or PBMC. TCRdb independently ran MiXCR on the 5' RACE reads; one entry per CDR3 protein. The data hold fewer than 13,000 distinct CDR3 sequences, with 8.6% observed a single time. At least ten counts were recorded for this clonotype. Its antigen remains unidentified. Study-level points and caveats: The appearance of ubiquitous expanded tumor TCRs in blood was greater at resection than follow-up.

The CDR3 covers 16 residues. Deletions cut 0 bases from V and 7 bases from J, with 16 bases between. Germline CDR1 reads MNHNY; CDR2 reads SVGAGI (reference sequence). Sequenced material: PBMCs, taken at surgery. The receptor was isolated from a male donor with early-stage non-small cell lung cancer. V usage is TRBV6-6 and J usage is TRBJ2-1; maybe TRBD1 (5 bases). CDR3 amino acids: CASSYSKAGKMNEQFF. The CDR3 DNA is TGTGCCAGCAGTTACTCGAAGGCAGGGAAAATGAATGAGCAGTTCTTC.